This TCR beta chain appears in the sequencing data of a study of T cells in localized non-small cell lung cancer. Data came from immunoSEQ multiplex PCR; TCRdb stores just in-frame clones and leaves some out. This sample has 45,000 to 55,000 clones; more than 80% occur once, and the top ten carry under 20%. V was clipped by 8 bases and J by 3 bases, with 19 bases between them. The CDR3 has 16 amino acids. Per germline, CDR1 ENHRY and CDR2 SYGVKD. The rearrangement joins TRBV10-3 to TRBJ2-2, with D possibly being TRBD1 or TRBD2 (5 bases each). Sample: peripheral blood, taken before any cancer treatment. The sequence was obtained from a male donor aged 60 or over with stage III squamous cell lung carcinoma. In DNA form, the CDR3 reads TGTGCCATCGGAATAAACCGGGACCAGGACACCGGGGAGCTGTTTTTT. Translation gives CAIGINRDQDTGELFF.